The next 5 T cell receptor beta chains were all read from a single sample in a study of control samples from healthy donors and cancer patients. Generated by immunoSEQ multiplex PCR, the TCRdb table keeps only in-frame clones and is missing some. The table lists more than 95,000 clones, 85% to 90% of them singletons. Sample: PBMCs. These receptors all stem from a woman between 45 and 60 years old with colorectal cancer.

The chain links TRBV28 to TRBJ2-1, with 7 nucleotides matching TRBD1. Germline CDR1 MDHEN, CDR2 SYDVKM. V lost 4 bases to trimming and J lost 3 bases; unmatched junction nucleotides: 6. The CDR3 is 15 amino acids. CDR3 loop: CASSSDRADYNEQFF. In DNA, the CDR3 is TGTGCCAGCAGTTCCGACAGGGCCGACTACAATGAGCAGTTCTTC.

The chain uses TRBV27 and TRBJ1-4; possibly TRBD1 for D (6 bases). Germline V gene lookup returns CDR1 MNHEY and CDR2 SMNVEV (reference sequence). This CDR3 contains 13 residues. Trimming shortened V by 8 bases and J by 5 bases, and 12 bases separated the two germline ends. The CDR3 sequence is CASADRLNEKLFF. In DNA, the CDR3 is TGTGCCAGCGCCGACAGGTTAAATGAAAAACTGTTTTTT.

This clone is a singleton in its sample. CDR3 bases: TGTGCCAGCAGTCCGGGACCGATTAACACCGGGGAGCTGTTTTTT. Translating it yields CASSPGPINTGELFF. The J gene is TRBJ2-2, the V gene TRBV6-5; D is perhaps TRBD1 or TRBD2 (5 bases each). Trimming took off 5 bases at V and 2 bases at J, with 12 bases between the two ends. Germline-derived CDR1 and CDR2 are MNHEY and SVGAGI. This CDR3 contains 15 residues.

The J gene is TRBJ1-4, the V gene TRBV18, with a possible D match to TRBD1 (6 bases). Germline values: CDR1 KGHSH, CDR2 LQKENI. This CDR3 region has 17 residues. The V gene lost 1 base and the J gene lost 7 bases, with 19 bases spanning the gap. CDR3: CASSPRGSLQGGEKLFF. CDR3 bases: TGTGCCAGCTCACCACGGGGGAGCCTACAGGGAGGTGAAAAACTGTTTTTT.

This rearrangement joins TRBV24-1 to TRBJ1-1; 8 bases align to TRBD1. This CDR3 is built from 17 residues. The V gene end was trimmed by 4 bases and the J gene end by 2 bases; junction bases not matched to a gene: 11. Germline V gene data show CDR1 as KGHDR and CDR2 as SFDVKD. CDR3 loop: CATSDPRTGMPNTEAFF. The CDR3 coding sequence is TGTGCCACCAGTGACCCCAGGACAGGGATGCCAAACACTGAAGCTTTCTTT.